The 8 T cell receptor beta chains in this list originate from one sample, sequenced in a study of PD-1 blockade in classical Hodgkin lymphoma. The table came from immunoSEQ multiplex PCR; TCRdb's copy has only in-frame clones and leaves some out. In the table there are around 2,900 clones, around 75% of which are singletons. Noted time point: cycle 4 day 1 (C4D1), after 6 weeks of nivolumab. Each of the patients experienced relapse following autologous stem cell transplantation, and their brentuximab vedotin exposure differed. After PBMCs were thawed, their CD8+ T cells were isolated by magnetic negative selection. Source: CD8+ T cells from blood, taken before the fourth cycle of nivolumab. The receptors come from a human donor with classical Hodgkin lymphoma.

The genes are TRBV4-3 and TRBJ2-1; 7 bases agree with TRBD1. V was clipped by 1 base and J by 6 bases; unmatched bases: 21. This CDR3 is 20 amino acids long. Germline V gene data show CDR1 as LGHNA and CDR2 as YSLEER. Here the CDR3 DNA reads TGCGCCAGCAGCCAAGCCCCAGGGGGTGGTGAGTCGTTAGCGTTCAATGAGCAGTTCTTC. This encodes CASSQAPGGGESLAFNEQFF.

The V call is TRBV7-2, the J call TRBJ2-4; D remains ambiguous. V lost 5 bases and J lost 0, with 14 bases in between. The germline gives CDR1 SGHTA, CDR2 FQGNSA. This CDR3 contains 16 residues. The CDR3, as DNA: TGTGCCAGCAGCCCTCAGACTGATTTAGCCAAAAACATTCAGTACTTC. Protein: CASSPQTDLAKNIQYF.

The chain links TRBV11-2 to TRBJ2-3; D gene uncertain. This CDR3 region has 16 residues. V lost 0 bases, J lost 1 base, and 11 bases lay in between. Germline assignment: CDR1 SGHAT and CDR2 FQNNGV. The CDR3: CASSLDPTLRTDTQYF. As DNA, the CDR3 is TGTGCCAGCAGCTTAGACCCGACGCTTCGCACAGATACGCAGTATTTT.

The chain recombines TRBV11-2 with TRBJ2-5; D is unclear. The V and J ends lost 3 bases and 3 bases respectively, with 14 bases between them. The V gene's germline CDR1 is SGHAT and CDR2 FQNNGV. The CDR3 spans 15 residues. The chain's CDR3 is CASSFWLRPEETQYF. DNA for the CDR3: TGTGCCAGCAGCTTTTGGTTGCGGCCAGAAGAGACCCAGTACTTC.

The genes are TRBV30 and TRBJ1-1, with D possibly matching TRBD1 (5 bases). Trimming took 3 bases from V and 1 from J, leaving 6 bases between them. The CDR3 contains 12 residues. CDR1 GTSNPN and CDR2 SVGIG come from the germline V gene (reference sequence). In DNA, the CDR3 is TGTGCCTGGAGGAGGGGGAACACTGAAGCTTTCTTT. Its protein product is CAWRRGNTEAFF.

The chain employs TRBV9 and TRBJ2-1; D is perhaps TRBD2 (5 bases). This CDR3 region has 16 residues. Trimming cost V 4 bases and J 0 bases, with 14 bases left between them. Per germline, CDR1 SGDLS and CDR2 YYNGEE. The CDR3 coding sequence is TGTGCCAGCAGCTTGCGAGACTACCCCTCCTACAATGAGCAGTTCTTC. This sequence encodes CASSLRDYPSYNEQFF.

The chain employs TRBV7-2 and TRBJ2-7, with 7 positions matching TRBD1. The CDR3 has 14 amino acids. Germline lookup yields CDR1 SGHTA and CDR2 FQGNSA. V shed 4 bases, J shed 5 bases, and the junction held 8 bases outside the gene matches. Here the CDR3 reads CASSYPTGFHEQYF. The DNA of the CDR3 is TGTGCCAGCAGCTATCCGACAGGGTTTCACGAGCAGTACTTC.

This sequence joins TRBV7-9 and TRBJ2-7, with D possibly TRBD1 on 6 matching bases. V dropped 5 bases and J dropped 2 bases, with 16 bases sitting between them. Germline CDR1 SEHNR, CDR2 FQNEAQ (reference sequence). The CDR3 spans 15 residues. The CDR3 spells CASSPPGQGTYEQYF. The CDR3 DNA reads as TGTGCCAGCAGCCCACCGGGGCAGGGGACCTACGAGCAGTACTTC.